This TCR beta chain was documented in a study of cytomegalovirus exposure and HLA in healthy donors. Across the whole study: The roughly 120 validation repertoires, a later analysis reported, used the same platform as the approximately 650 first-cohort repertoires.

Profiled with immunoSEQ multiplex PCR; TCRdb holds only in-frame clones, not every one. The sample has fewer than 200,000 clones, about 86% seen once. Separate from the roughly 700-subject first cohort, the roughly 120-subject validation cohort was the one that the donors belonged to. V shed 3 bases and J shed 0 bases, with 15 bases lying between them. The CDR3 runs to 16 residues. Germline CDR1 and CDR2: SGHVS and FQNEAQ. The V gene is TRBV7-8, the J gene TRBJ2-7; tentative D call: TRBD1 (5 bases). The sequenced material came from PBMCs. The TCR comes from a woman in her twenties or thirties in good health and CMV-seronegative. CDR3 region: CASSFTGQVVSYEQYF. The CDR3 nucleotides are TGTGCCAGCAGCTTCACAGGCCAGGTCGTCTCCTACGAGCAGTACTTC.